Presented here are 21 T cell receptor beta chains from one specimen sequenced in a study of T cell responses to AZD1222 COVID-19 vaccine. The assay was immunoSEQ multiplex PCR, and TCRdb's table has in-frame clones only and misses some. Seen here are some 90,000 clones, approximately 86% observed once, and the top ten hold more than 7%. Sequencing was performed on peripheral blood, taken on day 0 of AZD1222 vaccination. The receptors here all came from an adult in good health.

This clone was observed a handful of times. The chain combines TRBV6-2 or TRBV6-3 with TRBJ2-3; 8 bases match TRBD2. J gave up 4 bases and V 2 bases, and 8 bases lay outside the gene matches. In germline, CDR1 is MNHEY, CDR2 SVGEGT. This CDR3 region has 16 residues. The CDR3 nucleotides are TGTGCCAGCAGTTACCGAAGCGGGAGCCAGGCAGATACGCAGTATTTT. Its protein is CASSYRSGSQADTQYF.

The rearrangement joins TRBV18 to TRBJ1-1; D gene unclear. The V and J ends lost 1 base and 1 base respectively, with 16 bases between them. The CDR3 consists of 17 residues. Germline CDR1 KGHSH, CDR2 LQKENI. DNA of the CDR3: TGTGCCAGCTCACCACTCGCGGAGACAATCGGGAACACTGAAGCTTTCTTT. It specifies CASSPLAETIGNTEAFF.

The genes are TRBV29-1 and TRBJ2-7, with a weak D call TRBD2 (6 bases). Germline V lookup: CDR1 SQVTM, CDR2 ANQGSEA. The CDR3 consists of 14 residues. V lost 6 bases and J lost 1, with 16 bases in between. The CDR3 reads CSVRRDSTSYEQYF. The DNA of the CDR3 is TGCAGCGTCCGTCGGGACTCAACGTCCTACGAGCAGTACTTC.

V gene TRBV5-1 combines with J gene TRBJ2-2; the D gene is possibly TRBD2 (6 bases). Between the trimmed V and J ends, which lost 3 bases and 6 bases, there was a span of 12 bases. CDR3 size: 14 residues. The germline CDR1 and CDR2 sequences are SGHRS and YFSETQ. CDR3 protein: CASSWDGGAGELFF. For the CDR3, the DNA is TGCGCCAGCAGCTGGGACGGCGGGGCCGGGGAGCTGTTTTTT.

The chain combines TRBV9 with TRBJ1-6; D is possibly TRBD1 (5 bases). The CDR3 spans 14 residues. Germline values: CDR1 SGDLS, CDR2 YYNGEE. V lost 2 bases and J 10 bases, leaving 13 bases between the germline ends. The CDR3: CASSVDSEGSPLHF. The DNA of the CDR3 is TGTGCCAGCAGCGTCGACAGCGAGGGGTCACCCCTCCACTTT.

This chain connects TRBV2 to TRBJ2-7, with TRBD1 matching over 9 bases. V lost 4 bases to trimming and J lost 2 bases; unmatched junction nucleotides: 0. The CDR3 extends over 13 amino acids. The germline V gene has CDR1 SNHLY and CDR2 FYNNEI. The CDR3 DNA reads TGTGCCAGCAGTGGGACAGGGGCCTACGAGCAGTACTTC. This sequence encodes CASSGTGAYEQYF.

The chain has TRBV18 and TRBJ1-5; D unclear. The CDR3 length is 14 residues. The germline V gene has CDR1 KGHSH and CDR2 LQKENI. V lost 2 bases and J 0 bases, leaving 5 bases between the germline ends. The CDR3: CASSPGYSNQPQHF. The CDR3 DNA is TGTGCCAGCTCACCAGGATATAGCAATCAGCCCCAGCATTTT.

The DNA of the CDR3 is TGTGCCAGTAGCTTAAGTGAGAACACTGAAGCTTTCTTT. Protein sequence: CASSLSENTEAFF. The chain carries TRBV19 and TRBJ1-1; D call uncertain. Trimming shortened V by 6 bases and J by 1 base, and 9 bases separated the two germline ends. The CDR3 totals 13 residues. Per the germline V gene, CDR1 is LNHDA and CDR2 is SQIVND (reference sequence).

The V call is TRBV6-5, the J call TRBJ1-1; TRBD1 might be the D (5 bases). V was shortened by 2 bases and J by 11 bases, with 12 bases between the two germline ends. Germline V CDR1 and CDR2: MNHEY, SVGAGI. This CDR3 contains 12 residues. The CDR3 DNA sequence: TGTGCCAGCAGTTACCCCCAGGGTGAGGCTTTCTTT. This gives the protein CASSYPQGEAFF.

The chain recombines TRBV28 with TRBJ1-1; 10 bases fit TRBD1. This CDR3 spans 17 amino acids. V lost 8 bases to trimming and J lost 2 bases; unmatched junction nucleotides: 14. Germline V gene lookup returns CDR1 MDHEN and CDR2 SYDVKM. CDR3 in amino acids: CASASATGTGDNTEAFF. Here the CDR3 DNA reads TGTGCCAGCGCCTCAGCAACCGGGACAGGGGATAACACTGAAGCTTTCTTT.

As DNA, the CDR3 is TGTGCCAGCAGTTCCTCGGGGGGCAACTACGAGCAGTACTTC. Protein sequence: CASSSSGGNYEQYF. The V gene is TRBV28, the J gene TRBJ2-7; D perhaps matches TRBD2 (7 bases). Germline V CDR1 and CDR2: MDHEN, SYDVKM. Between the trimmed V and J ends, which lost 4 bases and 3 bases, there was a span of 13 bases. The CDR3 sequence is 14 residues long.

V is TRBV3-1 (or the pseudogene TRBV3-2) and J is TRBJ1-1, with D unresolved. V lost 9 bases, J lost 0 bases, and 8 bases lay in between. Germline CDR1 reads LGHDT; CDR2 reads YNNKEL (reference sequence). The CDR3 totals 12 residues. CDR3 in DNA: TGTGCCAGTGGGCAGCTGAACACTGAAGCTTTCTTT. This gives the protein CASGQLNTEAFF.

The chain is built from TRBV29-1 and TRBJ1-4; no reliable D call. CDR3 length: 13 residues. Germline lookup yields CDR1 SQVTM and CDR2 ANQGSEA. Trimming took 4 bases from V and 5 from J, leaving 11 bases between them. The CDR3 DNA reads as TGCAGCGTTGGATTTCAGCGGAATGAAAAACTGTTTTTT. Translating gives CSVGFQRNEKLFF.

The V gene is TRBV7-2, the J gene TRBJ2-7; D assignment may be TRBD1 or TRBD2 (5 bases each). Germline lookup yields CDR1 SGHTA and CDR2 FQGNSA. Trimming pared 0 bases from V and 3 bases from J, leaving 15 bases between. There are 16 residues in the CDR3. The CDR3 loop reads CASSLALGAQFYEQYF. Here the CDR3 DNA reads TGTGCCAGCAGCTTAGCCCTCGGGGCGCAATTCTACGAGCAGTACTTC.

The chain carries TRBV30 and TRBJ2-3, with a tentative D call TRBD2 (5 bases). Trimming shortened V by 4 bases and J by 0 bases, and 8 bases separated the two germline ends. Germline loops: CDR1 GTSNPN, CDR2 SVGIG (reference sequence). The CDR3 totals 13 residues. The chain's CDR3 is CAWMRVSTDTQYF. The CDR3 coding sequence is TGTGCCTGGATGCGGGTTAGCACAGATACGCAGTATTTT.

The CDR3 DNA reads TGTGCCTGGCACCTTTTTCAGGGAAACACCATATATTTT. Protein product: CAWHLFQGNTIYF. The chain carries TRBV30 and TRBJ1-3, with no clear D. Trimming pared 5 bases from V and 4 bases from J, leaving 12 bases between. This CDR3 contains 13 residues. CDR1 GTSNPN and CDR2 SVGIG come from the germline V gene (reference sequence).

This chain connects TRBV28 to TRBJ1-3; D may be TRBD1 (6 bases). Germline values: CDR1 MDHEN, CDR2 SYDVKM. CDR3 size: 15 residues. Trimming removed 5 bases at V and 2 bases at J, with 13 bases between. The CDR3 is CASSPAAGAGNTIYF. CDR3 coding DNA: TGTGCCAGCAGTCCCGCGGCAGGGGCTGGAAACACCATATATTTT.

The CDR3 loop is CATSRGASGSQYNEQFF. Written as DNA, the CDR3 is TGTGCCACCAGCAGGGGGGCTAGCGGGAGTCAGTACAATGAGCAGTTCTTC. The V call is TRBV15, the J call TRBJ2-1, with 10 bases fitting TRBD2. CDR1 is LNHNV and CDR2 is YYDKDF in the germline V gene (reference sequence). The CDR3 totals 17 residues. The junction had 9 bases not matched to a gene; V was cut back by 3 bases and J by 4 bases.

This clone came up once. The CDR3 coding sequence is TGTGCCAGCAGTTTGGGGGGGCCCCATCAGCCCCAGCATTTT. Amino acids: CASSLGGPHQPQHF. This chain joins TRBV27 and TRBJ1-5; D perhaps matches TRBD1 (6 bases). CDR3 size: 14 residues. Germline V lookup: CDR1 MNHEY, CDR2 SMNVEV (reference sequence). Trimming removed 3 bases from V and 5 bases from J, with 11 bases in between.

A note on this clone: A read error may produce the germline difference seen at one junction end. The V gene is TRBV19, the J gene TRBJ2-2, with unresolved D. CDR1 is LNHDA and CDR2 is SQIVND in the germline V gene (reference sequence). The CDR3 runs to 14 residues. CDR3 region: CASSIETNTGELFF. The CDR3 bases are TGTGCCAGTAGCATAGAGACGAACACCGGGGAGCTGTTTTTT.

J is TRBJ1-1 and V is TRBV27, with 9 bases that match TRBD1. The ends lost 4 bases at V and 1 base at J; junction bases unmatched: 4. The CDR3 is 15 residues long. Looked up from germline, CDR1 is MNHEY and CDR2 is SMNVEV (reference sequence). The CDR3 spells CASSSQGARNTEAFF. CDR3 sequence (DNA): TGTGCCAGCAGTTCACAGGGGGCTCGGAACACTGAAGCTTTCTTT.